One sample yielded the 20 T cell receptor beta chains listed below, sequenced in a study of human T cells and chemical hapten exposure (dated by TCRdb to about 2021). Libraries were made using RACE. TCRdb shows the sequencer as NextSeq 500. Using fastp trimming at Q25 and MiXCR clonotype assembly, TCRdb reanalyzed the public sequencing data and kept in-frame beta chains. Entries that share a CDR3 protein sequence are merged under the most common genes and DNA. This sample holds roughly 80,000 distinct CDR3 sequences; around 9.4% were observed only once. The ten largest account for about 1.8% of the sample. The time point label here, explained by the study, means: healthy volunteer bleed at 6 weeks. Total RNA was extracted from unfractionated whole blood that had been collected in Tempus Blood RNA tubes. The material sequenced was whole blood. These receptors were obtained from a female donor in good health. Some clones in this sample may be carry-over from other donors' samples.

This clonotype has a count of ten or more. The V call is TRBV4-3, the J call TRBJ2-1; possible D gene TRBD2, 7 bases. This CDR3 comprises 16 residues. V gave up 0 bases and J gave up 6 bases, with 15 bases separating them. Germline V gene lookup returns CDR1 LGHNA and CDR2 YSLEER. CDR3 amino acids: CASSQENGGPANEQFF. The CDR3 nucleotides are TGCGCCAGCAGCCAAGAAAACGGGGGGCCGGCCAATGAGCAGTTCTTC.

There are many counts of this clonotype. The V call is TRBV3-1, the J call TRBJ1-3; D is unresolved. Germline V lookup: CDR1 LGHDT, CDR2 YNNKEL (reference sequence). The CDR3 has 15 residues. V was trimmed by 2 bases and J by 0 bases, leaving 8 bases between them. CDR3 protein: CASSQTMSSGNTIYF. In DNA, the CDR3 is TGTGCCAGCAGCCAAACCATGAGCTCTGGAAACACCATATATTTT. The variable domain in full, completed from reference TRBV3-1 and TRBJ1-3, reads DTAVSQTPKYLVTQMGNDKSIKCEQNLGHDTMYWYKQDSKKFLKIMFSYNNKELIINETVPNRFSPKSPDKAHLNLHINSLELGDSAVYFCASSQTMSSGNTIYFGEGSWLTVV.

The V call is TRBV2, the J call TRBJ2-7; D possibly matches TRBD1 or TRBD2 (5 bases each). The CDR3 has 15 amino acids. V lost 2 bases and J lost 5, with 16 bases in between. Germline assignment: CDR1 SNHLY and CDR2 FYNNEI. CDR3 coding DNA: TGTGCCAGCAGTGAATGGGGGAAGAAGACCCACGAGCAGTACTTC. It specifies CASSEWGKKTHEQYF.

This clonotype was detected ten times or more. The CDR3 DNA is TGTGCCAGCAGTTTCCGGGGGGGCCTCGCAGATACGCAGTATTTT. It yields the protein CASSFRGGLADTQYF. The rearrangement joins TRBV6-4 to TRBJ2-3; 8 bases align to TRBD2. Germline-derived CDR1 and CDR2 are MRHNA and SNTAGT. J lost 4 bases, V lost 5 bases, and 8 bases had no gene match. The CDR3 is made up of 15 amino acids.

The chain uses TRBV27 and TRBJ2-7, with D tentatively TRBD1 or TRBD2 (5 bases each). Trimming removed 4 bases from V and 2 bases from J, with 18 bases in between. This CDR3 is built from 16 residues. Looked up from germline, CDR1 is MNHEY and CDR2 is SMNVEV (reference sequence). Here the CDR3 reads CASSSTPGRATYEQYF. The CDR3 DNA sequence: TGTGCCAGCAGTTCGACGCCGGGACGGGCAACCTACGAGCAGTACTTC.

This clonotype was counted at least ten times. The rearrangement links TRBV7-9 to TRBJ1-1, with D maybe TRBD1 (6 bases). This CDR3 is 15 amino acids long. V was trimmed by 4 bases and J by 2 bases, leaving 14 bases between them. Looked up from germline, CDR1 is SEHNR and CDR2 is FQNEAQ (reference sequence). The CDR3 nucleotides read TGTGCCAGCAGCTGGGGTGACAGGCGAAACACTGAAGCTTTCTTT. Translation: CASSWGDRRNTEAFF.

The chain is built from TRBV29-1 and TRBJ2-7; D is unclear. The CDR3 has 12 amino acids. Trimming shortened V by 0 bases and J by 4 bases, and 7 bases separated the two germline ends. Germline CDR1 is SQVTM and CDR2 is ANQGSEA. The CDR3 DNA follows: TGCAGCGTTGAAGACGGCCCGTACGAGCAGTACTTC. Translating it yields CSVEDGPYEQYF.

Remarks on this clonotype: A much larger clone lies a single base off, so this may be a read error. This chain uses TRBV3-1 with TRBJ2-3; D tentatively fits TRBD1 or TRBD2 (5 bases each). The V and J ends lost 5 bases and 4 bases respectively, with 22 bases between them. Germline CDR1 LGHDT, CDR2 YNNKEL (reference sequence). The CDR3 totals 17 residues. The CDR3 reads CASSAHRSAGSPDTQYF. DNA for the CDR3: TGTGCCAGCAGCGCGCATCGGAGCGCAGGGAGCCCAGATACGCAGTATTTT.

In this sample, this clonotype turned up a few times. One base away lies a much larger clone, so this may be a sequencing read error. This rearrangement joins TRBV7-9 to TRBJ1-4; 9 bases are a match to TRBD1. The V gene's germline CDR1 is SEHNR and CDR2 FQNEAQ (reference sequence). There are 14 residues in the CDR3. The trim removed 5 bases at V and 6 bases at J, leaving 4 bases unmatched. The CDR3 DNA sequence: TGTGCCAGCAGCGTGACAGGGGGTGATGAAAAACTGTTTTTT. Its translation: CASSVTGGDEKLFF.

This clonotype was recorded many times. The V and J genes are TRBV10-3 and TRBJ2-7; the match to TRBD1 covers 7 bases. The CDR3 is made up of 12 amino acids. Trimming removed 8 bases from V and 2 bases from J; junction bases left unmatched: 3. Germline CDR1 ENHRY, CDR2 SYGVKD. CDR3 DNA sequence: TGTGCCATCGGGACAGCCACCTACGAGCAGTACTTC. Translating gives CAIGTATYEQYF.

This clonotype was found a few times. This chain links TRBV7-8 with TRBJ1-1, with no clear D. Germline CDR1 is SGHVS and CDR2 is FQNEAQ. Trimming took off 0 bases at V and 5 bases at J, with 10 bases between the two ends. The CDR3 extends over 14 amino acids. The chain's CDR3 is CASSLAPAQTEAFF. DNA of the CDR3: TGTGCCAGCAGCTTAGCGCCAGCGCAAACTGAAGCTTTCTTT.

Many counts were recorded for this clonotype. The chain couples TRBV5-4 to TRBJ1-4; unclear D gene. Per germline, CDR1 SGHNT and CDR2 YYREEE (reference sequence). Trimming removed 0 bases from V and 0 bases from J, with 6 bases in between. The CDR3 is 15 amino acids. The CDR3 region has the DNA TGTGCCAGCAGCTTGGGGGCTGCAACTAATGAAAAACTGTTTTTT. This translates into CASSLGAATNEKLFF.

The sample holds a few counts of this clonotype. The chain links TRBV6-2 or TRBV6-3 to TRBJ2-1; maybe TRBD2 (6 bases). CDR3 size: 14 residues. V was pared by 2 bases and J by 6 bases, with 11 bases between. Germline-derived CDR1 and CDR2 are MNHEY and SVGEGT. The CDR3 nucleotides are TGTGCCAGCAGTTACAACAGACTAGGCAATGAGCAGTTCTTC. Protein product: CASSYNRLGNEQFF.

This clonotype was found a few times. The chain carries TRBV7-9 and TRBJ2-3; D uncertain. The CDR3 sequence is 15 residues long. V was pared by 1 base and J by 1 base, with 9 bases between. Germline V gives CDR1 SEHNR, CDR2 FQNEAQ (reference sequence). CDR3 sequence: CASSLGLSRTDTQYF. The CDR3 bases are TGTGCCAGCAGCTTAGGGTTGTCCCGCACAGATACGCAGTATTTT. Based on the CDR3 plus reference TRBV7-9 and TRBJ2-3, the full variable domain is DTGVSQNPRHKITKRGQNVTFRCDPISEHNRLYWYRQTLGQGPEFLTYFQNEAQLEKSRLLSDRFSAERPKGSFSTLEIQRTEQGDSAMYLCASSLGLSRTDTQYFGPGTRLTVL.

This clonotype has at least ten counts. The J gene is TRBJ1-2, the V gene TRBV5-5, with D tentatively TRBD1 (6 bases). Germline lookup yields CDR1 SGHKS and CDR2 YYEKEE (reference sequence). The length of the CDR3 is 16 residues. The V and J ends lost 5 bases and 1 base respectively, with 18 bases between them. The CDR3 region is CASRGSGQVYNYGYTF. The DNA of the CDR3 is TGTGCCAGCAGGGGATCGGGACAAGTTTATAACTATGGCTACACCTTC.

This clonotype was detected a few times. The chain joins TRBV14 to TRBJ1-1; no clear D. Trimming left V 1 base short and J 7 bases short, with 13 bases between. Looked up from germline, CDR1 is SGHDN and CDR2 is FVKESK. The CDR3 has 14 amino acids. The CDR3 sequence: CASSQVSGPGEAFF. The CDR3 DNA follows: TGTGCCAGCAGCCAAGTTTCCGGACCGGGTGAAGCTTTCTTT.

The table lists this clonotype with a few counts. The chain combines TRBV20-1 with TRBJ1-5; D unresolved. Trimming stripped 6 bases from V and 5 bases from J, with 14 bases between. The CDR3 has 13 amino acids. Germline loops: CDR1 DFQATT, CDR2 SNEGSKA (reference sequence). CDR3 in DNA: TGCAGTGCCGGATGGGGTTCCGATCAGCCCCAGCATTTT. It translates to CSAGWGSDQPQHF.

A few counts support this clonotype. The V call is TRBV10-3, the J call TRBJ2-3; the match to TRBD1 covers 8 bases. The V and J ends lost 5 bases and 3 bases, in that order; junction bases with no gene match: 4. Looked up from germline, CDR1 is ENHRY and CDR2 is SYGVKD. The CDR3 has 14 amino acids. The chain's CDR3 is CAISRDRQTDTQYF. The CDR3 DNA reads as TGTGCCATCAGTCGGGACAGGCAGACAGATACGCAGTATTTT.

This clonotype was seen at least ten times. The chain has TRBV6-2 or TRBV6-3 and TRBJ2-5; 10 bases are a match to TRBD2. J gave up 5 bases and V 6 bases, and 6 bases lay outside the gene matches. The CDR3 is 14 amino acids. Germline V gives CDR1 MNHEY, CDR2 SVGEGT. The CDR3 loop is CASRGLAVSETQYF. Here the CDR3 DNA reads TGTGCCAGCAGAGGACTAGCGGTCTCGGAGACCCAGTACTTC.

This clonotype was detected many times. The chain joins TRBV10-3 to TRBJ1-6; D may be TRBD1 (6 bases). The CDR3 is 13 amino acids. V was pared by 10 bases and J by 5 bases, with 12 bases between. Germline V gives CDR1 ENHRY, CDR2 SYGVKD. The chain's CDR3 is CASEGGNNSPLHF. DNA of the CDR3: TGTGCCAGCGAGGGGGGGAATAATTCACCCCTCCACTTT.